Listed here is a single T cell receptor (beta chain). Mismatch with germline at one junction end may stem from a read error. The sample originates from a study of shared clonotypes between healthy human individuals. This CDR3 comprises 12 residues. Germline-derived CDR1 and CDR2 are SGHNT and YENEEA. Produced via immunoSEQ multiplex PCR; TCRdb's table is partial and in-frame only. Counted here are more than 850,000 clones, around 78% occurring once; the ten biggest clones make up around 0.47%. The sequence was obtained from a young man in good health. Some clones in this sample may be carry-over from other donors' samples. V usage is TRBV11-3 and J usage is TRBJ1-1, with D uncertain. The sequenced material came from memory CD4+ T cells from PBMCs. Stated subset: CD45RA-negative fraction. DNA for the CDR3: TGTGCCAGCTCCGGTAGGTCCCCTGAGGCTTTCTTT. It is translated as CASSGRSPEAFF.